The TCR beta chain described here comes from a study of PD-L1 blockade in urothelial cancer. Study as a whole: When blood samples were assessed, the median T cell count was around 150,000.

TCR analog templates of synthetic origin were spiked into each PCR. This table comes from immunoSEQ multiplex PCR, and its TCRdb copy is limited to in-frame clones, with some not included. The table records roughly 120,000 clones, 65% to 85% of them present only once. Time point given: pretreatment peripheral blood. Disease in patients was locally advanced or metastatic urothelial carcinoma. The CDR3 loop spans 14 amino acids. J lost 4 bases, V lost 3 bases, and 1 base had no gene match. CDR1 is LNHDA, CDR2 SQIVND, per germline (reference sequence). Sample: PBMCs, taken around atezolizumab (anti-PD-L1) treatment. The V and J genes are TRBV19 and TRBJ2-5; 11 nucleotides line up with TRBD1. The sequence was collected from a man aged 50 or older with urothelial cancer. The CDR3 DNA follows: TGTGCCAGTAGTATCGGACAGGGGGCAGAGACCCAGTACTTC. The encoded protein is CASSIGQGAETQYF.